Following are 13 T cell receptor beta chains from one sample sequenced in a study of technical replicates of blood from a few donors. Profiled with immunoSEQ multiplex PCR; TCRdb holds only in-frame clones, not every one. The sample records around 80,000 clones, 95% to 98% being singletons. Sequenced: T cells isolated from PBMCs. Every receptor here comes from a human donor in good health.

The chain is built from TRBV5-4 and TRBJ1-1; 7 positions agree with TRBD1. The V gene's germline CDR1 is SGHNT and CDR2 YYREEE (reference sequence). The CDR3 runs to 13 residues. V was pared by 5 bases and J by 6 bases, with 7 bases of the junction left unmatched. The CDR3 DNA follows: TGTGCCAGCAGTTTTACCGGGACAGCTGAAGCTTTCTTT. It specifies CASSFTGTAEAFF.

This chain uses TRBV2 with TRBJ1-5; TRBD1 aligns across 9 bases. The CDR3 sequence is 15 residues long. Germline loops: CDR1 SNHLY, CDR2 FYNNEI. The V gene end was trimmed by 1 base and the J gene end by 2 bases; junction bases not matched to a gene: 0. The CDR3 DNA reads as TGTGCCAGCAGTGAAGGGACAGGGGGCAATCAGCCCCAGCATTTT. Protein product: CASSEGTGGNQPQHF.

V is TRBV30 and J is TRBJ2-6; 7 bases align to TRBD2. CDR1 is GTSNPN and CDR2 is SVGIG in the germline V gene (reference sequence). J gave up 2 bases and V 5 bases, and 0 bases lay outside the gene matches. The CDR3 runs to 13 residues. The CDR3 DNA is TGTGCCTGGGCGGGGGCTGGGGCCAACGTCCTGACTTTC. Translation: CAWAGAGANVLTF.

The gene calls are TRBV14 and TRBJ1-1, with TRBD1 identical over 7 bases. Per the germline V gene, CDR1 is SGHDN and CDR2 is FVKESK. The CDR3 has 17 residues. The V gene end was trimmed by 5 bases and the J gene end by 1 base; junction bases not matched to a gene: 13. CDR3 bases: TGTGCCAGCAGCTACCACAGGGGCCGACCCTCGAACACTGAAGCTTTCTTT. It specifies CASSYHRGRPSNTEAFF.

The chain combines TRBV7-2 with TRBJ2-1; a possible D gene is TRBD1 (5 bases). Per the germline V gene, CDR1 is SGHTA and CDR2 is FQGNSA. V lost 7 bases to trimming and J lost 8 bases, with 12 bases between them. This CDR3 contains 12 residues. In DNA, the CDR3 is TGTGCCAGCACCCAGGGTTTTTATGAGCAGTTCTTC. Its protein product is CASTQGFYEQFF. Full variable domain (remainder filled in from reference TRBV7-2 and TRBJ2-1): GAGVSQSPSNKVTEKGKDVELRCDPISGHTALYWYRQSLGQGLEFLIYFQGNSAPDKSGLPSDRFSAERTGGSVSTLTIQRTQQEDSAVYLCASTQGFYEQFFGPGTRLTVL.

The chain recombines TRBV6-5 with TRBJ1-4; D ambiguous. Germline V gives CDR1 MNHEY, CDR2 SVGAGI. V dropped 0 bases and J dropped 2 bases, with 7 bases sitting between them. The CDR3 is 15 residues long. CDR3 DNA: TGTGCCAGCAGTTACTCGAGGGCGACTAATGAAAAACTGTTTTTT. It is translated as CASSYSRATNEKLFF.

This chain connects TRBV4-1 to TRBJ2-3; maybe TRBD2 (5 bases). Per germline, CDR1 MGHRA and CDR2 YSYEKL. V gave up 1 base and J gave up 2 bases, with 10 bases separating them. CDR3 length: 15 residues. The CDR3 sequence: CASSQAPGFTDTQYF. The CDR3 nucleotides read TGCGCCAGCAGCCAAGCCCCGGGATTCACAGATACGCAGTATTTT.

The chain recombines TRBV7-9 with TRBJ2-3, with TRBD2 matching 12 bases. The CDR3 runs to 16 residues. Germline lookup yields CDR1 SEHNR and CDR2 FQNEAQ (reference sequence). The V segment lost 5 bases and the J segment 2 bases; nucleotides outside the gene matches: 5. CDR3 sequence: CASSPLAGGITDTQYF. The DNA for the CDR3 is TGTGCCAGCAGCCCGCTAGCGGGGGGGATCACAGATACGCAGTATTTT.

V is TRBV4-2 and J is TRBJ2-3, with 10 bases matching TRBD2. This CDR3 has 17 residues. Looked up from germline, CDR1 is LGHNA and CDR2 is YNFKEQ. Unmatched junction bases numbered 11, after V lost 4 bases and J lost 4 bases. This chain's CDR3 is CASSREALAGRSDTQYF. DNA for the CDR3: TGTGCCAGCAGCCGAGAGGCACTAGCGGGGAGGTCAGATACGCAGTATTTT.

The chain links TRBV7-9 to TRBJ1-2; 11 bases agree with TRBD1. The CDR3 length is 15 residues. Unmatched junction bases numbered 8, after V lost 5 bases and J lost 6 bases. Germline CDR1 is SEHNR and CDR2 is FQNEAQ (reference sequence). CDR3 region: CASSGARTGGNGYTF. The CDR3 DNA is TGTGCCAGCAGCGGAGCCAGGACAGGGGGCAATGGCTACACCTTC.

This clone has only one observation. The rearrangement uses TRBV6-1 and TRBJ1-4; perhaps TRBD1 as D (6 bases). Per the germline V gene, CDR1 is MNHNS and CDR2 is SASEGT. V lost 7 bases and J 4 bases, leaving 13 bases between the germline ends. This CDR3 has 14 amino acids. The CDR3 nucleotides read TGTGCCAGCACCGAGGGGGGGATTAATGAAAAACTGTTTTTT. Its protein is CASTEGGINEKLFF.

The chain carries TRBV5-4 and TRBJ2-1, with 8 bases identical to TRBD1. Germline CDR1 is SGHNT and CDR2 is YYREEE (reference sequence). The CDR3 has 13 residues. After removal of 5 bases from V and 8 bases from J, the junction contained 6 bases not matched to a gene. The CDR3 loop reads CASSQDRDDEQFF. The DNA of the CDR3 is TGTGCCAGCAGTCAGGACAGGGATGATGAGCAGTTCTTC. Full variable domain (remainder filled in from reference TRBV5-4 and TRBJ2-1): ETGVTQSPTHLIKTRGQQVTLRCSSQSGHNTVSWYQQALGQGPQFIFQYYREEENGRGNFPPRFSGLQFPNYSSELNVNALELDDSALYLCASSQDRDDEQFFGPGTRLTVL.

This chain links TRBV2 with TRBJ2-6; D possibly corresponds to TRBD1 (5 bases). V was shortened by 5 bases and J by 4 bases, with 30 bases between the two germline ends. The CDR3 has 21 amino acids. CDR1 is SNHLY, CDR2 FYNNEI, per germline. As DNA, the CDR3 is TGTGCCAGCAGTCCAGTGGGGCTACAGCCACTGTATGCACCCGGGGCCAACGTCCTGACTTTC. Its translation: CASSPVGLQPLYAPGANVLTF.